This T cell receptor beta chain comes out of a study of early T cells in non-severe SARS-CoV-2 infection. Overall study: Investigators sequenced bulk RNA drawn from unsorted whole blood, and chains remained unpaired. Findings and caveats of the study: VDJdb-based annotation leaned toward anti-spike CD8 responses and missed private and CD4 specificities.

Note on this clonotype: Its antigen is not known.

cDNA molecules, individually, were tagged with unique molecular identifiers. TCRdb ran MiXCR on the 5' RACE reads and lists one entry per CDR3 protein. The sample carries more than 70,000 distinct CDR3 sequences, over 9% recorded once. V shed 0 bases and J 4 bases; nucleotides not matched to a gene: 8. This CDR3 comprises 15 residues. Germline V lookup: CDR1 DFQATT, CDR2 SNEGSKA (reference sequence). The origin of this receptor is an adult who was a healthcare worker with PCR-confirmed SARS-CoV-2 infection or an uninfected control (not recorded which). The source material was whole blood. V gene TRBV20-1 combines with J gene TRBJ1-2, with TRBD1 matching over 7 bases. DNA of the CDR3: TGCAGTGCTAGAGATCGACAGGGTGCCGCCTATGGCTACACCTTC. Protein product: CSARDRQGAAYGYTF.